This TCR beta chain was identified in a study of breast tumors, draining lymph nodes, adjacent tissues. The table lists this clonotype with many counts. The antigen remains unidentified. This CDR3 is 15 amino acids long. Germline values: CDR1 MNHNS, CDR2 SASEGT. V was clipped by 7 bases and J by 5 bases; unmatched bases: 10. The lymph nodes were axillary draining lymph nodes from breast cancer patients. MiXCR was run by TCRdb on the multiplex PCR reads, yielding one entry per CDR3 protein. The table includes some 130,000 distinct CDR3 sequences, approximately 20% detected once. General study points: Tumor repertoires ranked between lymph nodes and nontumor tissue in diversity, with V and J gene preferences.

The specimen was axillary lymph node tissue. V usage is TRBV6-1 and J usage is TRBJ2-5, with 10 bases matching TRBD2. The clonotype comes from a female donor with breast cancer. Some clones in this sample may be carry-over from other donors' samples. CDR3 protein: CASTTTLAGVETQYF. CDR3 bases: TGTGCCAGCACAACAACCCTAGCGGGAGTTGAGACCCAGTACTTC.